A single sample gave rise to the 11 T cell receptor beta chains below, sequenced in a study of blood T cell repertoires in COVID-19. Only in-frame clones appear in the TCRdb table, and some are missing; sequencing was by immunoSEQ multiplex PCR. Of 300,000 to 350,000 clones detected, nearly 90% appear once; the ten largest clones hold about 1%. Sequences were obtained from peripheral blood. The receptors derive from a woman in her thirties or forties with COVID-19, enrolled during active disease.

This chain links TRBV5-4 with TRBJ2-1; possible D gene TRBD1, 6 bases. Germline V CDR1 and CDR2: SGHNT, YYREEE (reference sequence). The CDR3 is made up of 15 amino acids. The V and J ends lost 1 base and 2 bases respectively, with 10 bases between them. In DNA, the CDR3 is TGTGCCAGCAGCTTGTACCAGGGGACCTACAATGAGCAGTTCTTC. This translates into CASSLYQGTYNEQFF.

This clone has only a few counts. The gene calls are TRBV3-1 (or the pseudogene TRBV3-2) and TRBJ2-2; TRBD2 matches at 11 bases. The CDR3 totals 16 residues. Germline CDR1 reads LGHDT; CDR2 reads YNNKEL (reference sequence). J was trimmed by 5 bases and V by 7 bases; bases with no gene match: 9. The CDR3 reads CASTTLAGASTGELFF. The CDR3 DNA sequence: TGTGCCAGCACTACACTAGCGGGGGCTTCAACCGGGGAGCTGTTTTTT.

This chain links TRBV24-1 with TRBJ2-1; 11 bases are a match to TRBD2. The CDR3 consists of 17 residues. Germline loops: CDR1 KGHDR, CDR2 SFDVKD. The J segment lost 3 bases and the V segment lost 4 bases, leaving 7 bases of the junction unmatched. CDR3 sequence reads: CATSEHSLAGVYNEQFF. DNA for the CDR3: TGTGCCACCAGTGAGCACTCACTAGCGGGGGTCTACAATGAGCAGTTCTTC.

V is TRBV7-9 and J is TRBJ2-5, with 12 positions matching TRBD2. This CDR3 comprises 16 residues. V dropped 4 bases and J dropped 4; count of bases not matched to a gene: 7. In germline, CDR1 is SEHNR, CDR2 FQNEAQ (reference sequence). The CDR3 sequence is CASSSSSGRALETQYF. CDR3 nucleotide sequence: TGTGCCAGCAGCTCATCTAGCGGGAGGGCCTTAGAGACCCAGTACTTC. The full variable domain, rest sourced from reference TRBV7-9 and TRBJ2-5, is DTGVSQNPRHKITKRGQNVTFRCDPISEHNRLYWYRQTLGQGPEFLTYFQNEAQLEKSRLLSDRFSAERPKGSFSTLEIQRTEQGDSAMYLCASSSSSGRALETQYFGPGTRLLVL.

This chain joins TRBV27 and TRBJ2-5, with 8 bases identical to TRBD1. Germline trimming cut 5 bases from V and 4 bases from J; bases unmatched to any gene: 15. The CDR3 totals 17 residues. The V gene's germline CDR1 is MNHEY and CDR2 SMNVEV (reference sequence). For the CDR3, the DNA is TGTGCCAGCAGTCTGACAGGGGAAGGGGTGACCTCAGAGACCCAGTACTTC. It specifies CASSLTGEGVTSETQYF.

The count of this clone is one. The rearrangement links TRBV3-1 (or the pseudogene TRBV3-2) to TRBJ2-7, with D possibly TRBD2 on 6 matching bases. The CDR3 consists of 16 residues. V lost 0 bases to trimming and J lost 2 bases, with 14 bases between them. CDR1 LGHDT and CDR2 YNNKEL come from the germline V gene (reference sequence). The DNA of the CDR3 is TGTGCCAGCAGCCAAGATTGGGCCAGGGAGGCCTACGAGCAGTACTTC. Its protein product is CASSQDWAREAYEQYF.

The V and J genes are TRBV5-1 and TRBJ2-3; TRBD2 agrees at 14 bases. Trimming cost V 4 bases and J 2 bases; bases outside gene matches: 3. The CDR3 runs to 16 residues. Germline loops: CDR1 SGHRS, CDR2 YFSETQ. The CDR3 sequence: CASSGTSGSYTDTQYF. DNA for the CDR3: TGCGCCAGCAGCGGGACTAGCGGGAGTTACACAGATACGCAGTATTTT.

CDR3 protein: CASSEDRGRSGANVLTF. The CDR3 nucleotides read TGTGCCAGCAGTGAGGACAGGGGGCGGTCTGGGGCCAACGTCCTGACTTTC. The genes are TRBV25-1 and TRBJ2-6, with 11 bases lining up with TRBD1. Looked up from germline, CDR1 is MGHDK and CDR2 is SYGVNS. The CDR3 has 17 amino acids. The junction had 2 bases not matched to a gene; V was cut back by 3 bases and J by 1 base.

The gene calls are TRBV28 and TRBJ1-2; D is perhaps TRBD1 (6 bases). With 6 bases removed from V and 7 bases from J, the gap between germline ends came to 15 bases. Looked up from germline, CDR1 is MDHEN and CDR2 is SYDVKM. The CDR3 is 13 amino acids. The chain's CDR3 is CASSLDSVLGYTF. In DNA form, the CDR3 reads TGTGCCAGCAGCTTGGACAGTGTTCTTGGCTACACCTTC.

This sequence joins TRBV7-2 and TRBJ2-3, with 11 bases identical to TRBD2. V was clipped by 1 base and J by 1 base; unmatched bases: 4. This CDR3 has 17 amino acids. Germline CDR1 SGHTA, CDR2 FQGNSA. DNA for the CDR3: TGTGCCAGCAGCTTAGGATTACTAGCGGGAGGCACAGATACGCAGTATTTT. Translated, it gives CASSLGLLAGGTDTQYF.

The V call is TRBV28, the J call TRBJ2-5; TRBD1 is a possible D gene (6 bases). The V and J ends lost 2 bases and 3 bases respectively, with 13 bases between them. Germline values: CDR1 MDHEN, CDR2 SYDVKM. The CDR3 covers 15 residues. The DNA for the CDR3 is TGTGCCAGCAGTTTACCCCCAGGGGTAAAAGAGACCCAGTACTTC. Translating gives CASSLPPGVKETQYF.